This TCR beta chain emerged from a study of early T cells in non-severe SARS-CoV-2 infection. Background on the study: Bulk RNA from unsorted whole blood was sequenced; chains were unpaired.

Study-level results: Anti-spike CD8 responses were favored in VDJdb matching, and private and CD4 specificities were missed.

This clonotype was recorded a few times. Its antigen is undetermined. The V gene's germline CDR1 is SEHNR and CDR2 FQNEAQ (reference sequence). The CDR3 is 18 amino acids. V was clipped by 1 base and J by 9 bases; unmatched bases: 12. Tagging with unique molecular identifiers was applied to individual cDNA molecules. TCRdb processed the 5' RACE reads anew with MiXCR; each CDR3 protein has one entry. Seen here are tens of thousands of distinct CDR3 sequences, about 8% observed once, and the top ten hold roughly a tenth. The chain combines TRBV7-9 with TRBJ2-1; 13 positions match TRBD2. The sequence came from an adult who was a healthcare worker with PCR-confirmed SARS-CoV-2 infection or an uninfected control (not recorded which). The starting material was whole blood, obtained at baseline. CDR3 in DNA: TGTGCCAGCAGCTTAGGGGGACTAGCGGGACCATGGGGTGCTGAGCAGTTCTTC. As protein: CASSLGGLAGPWGAEQFF.